The 26 T cell receptor beta chains presented below share a single source sample, sequenced in a study of radiotherapy plus CTLA-4 blockade in lung cancer. Clones were read by immunoSEQ multiplex PCR, and TCRdb kept only the in-frame ones, dropping some. Among about 97,000 clones listed, roughly 74% were seen once. Source: peripheral blood, taken from a patient treated with radiotherapy plus ipilimumab. The receptors derive from a human donor with non-small cell lung cancer who had a partial response to radiotherapy plus ipilimumab. Some clones in this sample may be carry-over from other donors' samples.

The chain is built from TRBV30 and TRBJ2-7, with D possibly matching TRBD2 (6 bases). Trimming stripped 2 bases from V and 7 bases from J, with 12 bases between. CDR1 and CDR2 (germline): GTSNPN, SVGIG (reference sequence). The CDR3 spans 12 residues. CDR3: CAWSPRAGEQYF. The CDR3 DNA reads TGTGCCTGGAGTCCCAGGGCGGGGGAGCAGTACTTC.

This clone showed up just once. The rearrangement links TRBV5-4 to TRBJ2-3; TRBD2 aligns across 12 bases. The CDR3 is 17 residues long. The V and J ends lost 2 bases and 5 bases, in that order; junction bases with no gene match: 9. Germline CDR1 and CDR2: SGHNT and YYREEE (reference sequence). The CDR3 bases are TGTGCCAGCAGCTTCCCGACTAGCGGGAGCCTAAAAGATACGCAGTATTTT. Protein product: CASSFPTSGSLKDTQYF.

This chain connects TRBV28 to TRBJ1-5; D is possibly TRBD1 (6 bases). CDR1 and CDR2 (germline): MDHEN, SYDVKM. The CDR3 totals 14 residues. V lost 5 bases and J lost 3, with 11 bases in between. CDR3 coding DNA: TGTGCCAGCAGTCCCCGGACAGCCAATCAGCCCCAGCATTTT. Protein sequence: CASSPRTANQPQHF.

The V call is TRBV7-7, the J call TRBJ2-2; perhaps TRBD2 as D (6 bases). The CDR3 runs to 15 residues. Germline CDR1 and CDR2: SSHAT and FNYEAQ (reference sequence). Trimming stripped 4 bases from V and 2 bases from J, with 11 bases between. The CDR3 sequence: CASSSGLANTGELFF. DNA for the CDR3: TGTGCCAGCAGCTCGGGACTGGCAAACACCGGGGAGCTGTTTTTT.

The chain couples TRBV28 to TRBJ2-6; the D is unclear. Germline assignment: CDR1 MDHEN and CDR2 SYDVKM. The V end was cut by 7 bases, the J end by 0 bases, with 4 bases between. The CDR3 has 13 residues. The CDR3 region has the DNA TGTGCCAGCACCCTCTCTGGGGCCAACGTCCTGACTTTC. This translates into CASTLSGANVLTF. The entire variable domain, with the rest obtained from reference TRBV28 and TRBJ2-6, is as follows: DVKVTQSSRYLVKRTGEKVFLECVQDMDHENMFWYRQDPGLGLRLIYFSYDVKMKEKGDIPEGYSVSREKKERFSLILESASTNQTSMYLCASTLSGANVLTFGAGSRLTVL.

The V and J genes are TRBV14 and TRBJ2-7, with TRBD1 matching over 7 bases. The CDR3 totals 15 residues. Losses at the gene ends were 1 base for V and 4 bases for J; bases not matched to a gene: 7. Germline CDR1 SGHDN, CDR2 FVKESK. CDR3 residues: CASSQGQGFFYEQYF. The DNA of the CDR3 is TGTGCCAGCAGCCAAGGACAGGGATTCTTTTACGAGCAGTACTTC. The full variable domain, rest sourced from reference TRBV14 and TRBJ2-7, is EAGVTQFPSHSVIEKGQTVTLRCDPISGHDNLYWYRRVMGKEIKFLLHFVKESKQDESGMPNNRFLAERTGGTYSTLKVQPAELEDSGVYFCASSQGQGFFYEQYFGPGTRLTVT.

The chain is built from TRBV6-1 and TRBJ1-3; 7 nucleotides align to TRBD1. This CDR3 region has 15 residues. Germline CDR1 is MNHNS and CDR2 is SASEGT. V lost 4 bases to trimming and J lost 3 bases; unmatched junction nucleotides: 6. CDR3 loop: CASSVRDSHGNTIYF. CDR3 DNA: TGTGCCAGCAGTGTCCGGGACAGCCATGGAAACACCATATATTTT.

The J gene is TRBJ1-6, the V gene TRBV13; TRBD1 agrees at 7 bases. J was trimmed by 14 bases and V by 4 bases; bases with no gene match: 14. The germline CDR1 and CDR2 sequences are PRHDT and FYEKMQ (reference sequence). The CDR3 has 15 residues. The CDR3 DNA follows: TGTGCCAGCAGCTACCAACCGGGACAGCTTTTTTCCCTCCACTTT. Its translation is CASSYQPGQLFSLHF. Complete variable domain (other parts from reference TRBV13 and TRBJ1-6): AAGVIQSPRHLIKEKRETATLKCYPIPRHDTVYWYQQGPGQDPQFLISFYEKMQSDKGSIPDRFSAQQFSDYHSELNMSSLELGDSALYFCASSYQPGQLFSLHFGNGTRLTVT.

A word on this clone: One end of the junction is discordant with germline, which a read error may explain. The chain is built from TRBV5-8 and TRBJ1-2; 9 bases line up with TRBD1. Germline V gene sequence: CDR1 SGHTS, CDR2 YDEGEE. The CDR3 loop spans 14 amino acids. CDR3 in DNA: TGTGCCAGCAGTTTGGACAGGGGACACTATGGCTACACCTTC. Its protein is CASSLDRGHYGYTF.

The chain joins TRBV7-8 to TRBJ2-3; a weak D match, TRBD1 (6 bases). The CDR3 has 16 amino acids. CDR1 and CDR2 (germline): SGHVS, FQNEAQ. V lost 3 bases to trimming and J lost 4 bases, with 17 bases between them. The CDR3: CASSLRTELYADTQYF. Here the CDR3 DNA reads TGTGCCAGCAGCTTGAGGACAGAACTTTATGCAGATACGCAGTATTTT.

The V call is TRBV19, the J call TRBJ1-2; tentative D call: TRBD1 (5 bases). This CDR3 has 14 amino acids. V was cut by 4 bases and J by 5 bases, with 14 bases left in between. Per the germline V gene, CDR1 is LNHDA and CDR2 is SQIVND (reference sequence). The CDR3 spells CASSTQGIRYGYTF. The DNA of the CDR3 is TGTGCCAGTAGTACTCAGGGAATTCGGTATGGCTACACCTTC.

J is TRBJ2-7 and V is TRBV4-1; TRBD2 matches 14 bases. The CDR3 sequence is 16 residues long. The junction had 3 bases not matched to a gene; V was cut back by 3 bases and J by 2 bases. The germline V gene encodes CDR1 MGHRA and CDR2 YSYEKL. CDR3 DNA sequence: TGCGCCAGCAGCCATTCGGGACTAGCGGGAGCCTACGAGCAGTACTTC. Amino acids: CASSHSGLAGAYEQYF.

This clone was found once. The rearrangement uses TRBV5-1 and TRBJ1-4, with D possibly matching TRBD1 (6 bases). Germline CDR1 reads SGHRS; CDR2 reads YFSETQ. V lost 0 bases to trimming and J lost 8 bases, with 20 bases between them. The CDR3 has 17 amino acids. The DNA for the CDR3 is TGCGCCAGCAGCTTGGAGCCGGCGGGGGCGCCTGGAGAAAAACTGTTTTTT. Translation gives CASSLEPAGAPGEKLFF.

The J gene is TRBJ2-1, the V gene TRBV2, with TRBD2 as a possible D gene (6 bases). Deletions cut 7 bases from V and 2 bases from J, with 9 bases between. The CDR3 is made up of 13 amino acids. Germline CDR1 is SNHLY and CDR2 is FYNNEI. CDR3 sequence (DNA): TGTGCCAGCAATTCGGGGGCCTACAATGAGCAGTTCTTC. Residues: CASNSGAYNEQFF.

The chain couples TRBV5-1 to TRBJ2-7; possibly TRBD2 for D (6 bases). The V end lost 0 bases, the J end lost 2 bases, and 18 bases lay between the germline ends. Germline V gene lookup returns CDR1 SGHRS and CDR2 YFSETQ. This CDR3 contains 17 residues. For the CDR3, the DNA is TGCGCCAGCAGCTTGGCCCCGGGGGTCGCTAGAACCTACGAGCAGTACTTC. Amino acid sequence: CASSLAPGVARTYEQYF.

V and J are TRBV11-1 and TRBJ2-5, with 16 nucleotides matching TRBD2. The CDR3 has 16 amino acids. After removal of 5 bases from V and 3 bases from J, the junction contained 3 bases not matched to a gene. Germline V gives CDR1 SGHAT, CDR2 FQDESV (reference sequence). CDR3 loop: CASSPGLAGGEETQYF. The CDR3 bases are TGTGCCAGCAGCCCGGGACTAGCGGGAGGGGAAGAGACCCAGTACTTC. Combining the CDR3 with reference TRBV11-1 and TRBJ2-5 gives the whole variable domain EAEVAQSPRYKITEKSQAVAFWCDPISGHATLYWYRQILGQGPELLVQFQDESVVDDSQLPKDRFSAERLKGVDSTLKIQPAELGDSAMYLCASSPGLAGGEETQYFGPGTRLLVL.

This clone was counted a single time. The chain employs TRBV2 and TRBJ1-2, with D hard to call. This CDR3 region has 14 residues. Germline V lookup: CDR1 SNHLY, CDR2 FYNNEI. The V end was cut by 2 bases, the J end by 2 bases, with 9 bases between. CDR3 in DNA: TGTGCCAGCAGTGAATTTGGAGGGAACTATGGCTACACCTTC. Protein product: CASSEFGGNYGYTF.

This CDR3 reads CSVCTSQETQYF. The CDR3 DNA follows: TGCAGCGTGTGTACTAGCCAAGAGACCCAGTACTTC. The chain couples TRBV29-1 to TRBJ2-5; D is perhaps TRBD2 (5 bases). The germline V gene encodes CDR1 SQVTM and CDR2 ANQGSEA. This CDR3 is 12 amino acids long. V gave up 6 bases and J gave up 1 base, with 9 bases separating them.

The CDR3 sequence: CASSLDRAEKLFF. The CDR3, as DNA: TGTGCCAGCAGCTTGGACAGGGCTGAAAAACTGTTTTTT. The V call is TRBV5-4, the J call TRBJ1-4, with D maybe TRBD1 (6 bases). V was shortened by 0 bases and J by 7 bases, with 7 bases between the two germline ends. Germline loops: CDR1 SGHNT, CDR2 YYREEE (reference sequence). The CDR3 runs 13 residues. The full variable domain, completed using reference TRBV5-4 and TRBJ1-4, is ETGVTQSPTHLIKTRGQQVTLRCSSQSGHNTVSWYQQALGQGPQFIFQYYREEENGRGNFPPRFSGLQFPNYSSELNVNALELDDSALYLCASSLDRAEKLFFGSGTQLSVL.

This clone was observed a few times. The chain uses TRBV5-6 and TRBJ2-3; maybe TRBD1 (5 bases). CDR1 is SGHDT, CDR2 YYEEEE, per germline. V was shortened by 7 bases and J by 1 base, with 16 bases between the two germline ends. This CDR3 is 15 amino acids long. CDR3 region: CASGLNRRGTDTQYF. For the CDR3, the DNA is TGTGCCAGCGGGCTGAACAGGCGCGGCACAGATACGCAGTATTTT.

The chain is built from TRBV5-1 and TRBJ2-2; TRBD1 might be the D (6 bases). The germline V and J ends were trimmed by 4 bases and 3 bases, with 16 bases remaining between them. CDR3 length equals 16 residues. Germline V gene sequence: CDR1 SGHRS, CDR2 YFSETQ. The CDR3 loop is CASSTRGGAHTGELFF. Written as DNA, the CDR3 is TGCGCCAGCAGCACCAGAGGGGGAGCGCACACCGGGGAGCTGTTTTTT.

The chain has TRBV6-6 and TRBJ2-3, with D tentatively TRBD2 (7 bases). The CDR3 contains 15 residues. Trimming took 8 bases from V and 2 from J, leaving 17 bases between them. Germline V CDR1 and CDR2: MNHNY, SVGAGI (reference sequence). In DNA form, the CDR3 reads TGTGCCAGCCGGGGTACGGGGGGACACACAGATACGCAGTATTTT. This translates into CASRGTGGHTDTQYF.

The V gene is TRBV18, the J gene TRBJ2-5; 7 bases agree with TRBD2. The trim removed 2 bases at V and 5 bases at J, leaving 5 bases unmatched. CDR1 and CDR2 from the germline V gene are KGHSH and LQKENI. This CDR3 is built from 14 residues. In DNA form, the CDR3 reads TGTGCCAGCTCACCAGGCAGTAGCGGGGAGACCCAGTACTTC. This sequence encodes CASSPGSSGETQYF.

The V and J genes are TRBV7-2 and TRBJ2-5; 16 nucleotides agree with TRBD2. J gave up 4 bases and V 0 bases, and 11 bases lay outside the gene matches. Germline values: CDR1 SGHTA, CDR2 FQGNSA. The CDR3 is 20 residues long. The CDR3 loop reads CASSLAPTGLAGGWGETQYF. The CDR3 nucleotides are TGTGCCAGCAGCTTAGCCCCAACGGGACTAGCGGGGGGGTGGGGAGAGACCCAGTACTTC.

The genes are TRBV7-3 and TRBJ2-7, with TRBD1 matching 8 bases. Germline V gene lookup returns CDR1 SGHTA and CDR2 FQGTGA. V gave up 2 bases and J gave up 2 bases; unmatched junction bases: 5. This CDR3 comprises 15 residues. Here the CDR3 reads CASSLQGQGAYEQYF. The CDR3 DNA reads as TGTGCCAGCAGCTTACAAGGACAGGGCGCCTACGAGCAGTACTTC.

The rearrangement joins TRBV2 to TRBJ2-3, with 10 bases fitting TRBD2. There are 18 residues in the CDR3. With V trimmed by 0 bases and J by 4 bases, 10 bases remained unmatched. The V gene's germline CDR1 is SNHLY and CDR2 FYNNEI. In DNA, the CDR3 is TGTGCCAGCAGTGAAGCGCTTCCAGGGCTAGCGGGAGCAGATACGCAGTATTTT. This codes for CASSEALPGLAGADTQYF.